Listed below are T cell receptor beta chains from one sample, sequenced in a study of T cell changes during pregnancy in multiple sclerosis. Clones were read by immunoSEQ multiplex PCR, and TCRdb kept only the in-frame ones, dropping some. The table lists 40,000 or so clones, about 90% of them singletons. The sequences come from CD4+ T cells from peripheral blood mononuclear cells, collected before pregnancy. Receptors were obtained from a female donor with multiple sclerosis, enrolled in a pregnancy study. The CDR3 runs from the conserved cysteine through the conserved F or W. A D gene is named only where the DNA matches it firmly. Size is stated for part of the rows, as once, few or many counts, or as a class when the clone is expanded.

clone_size	v_call	d_call	j_call	cdr3_nt	cdr3_aa
NA	TRBV7-3	TRBD1	TRBJ2-7	TGTGCCAGCAGCAACAAGCCGGGACAGGGGGAGCAGTACTTC	CASSNKPGQGEQYF
NA	TRBV11-2	TRBD2	TRBJ2-1	TGTGCCAGCAGCCAAGACAATATAGCGGGTGTGTACAATGAGCAGTTCTTC	CASSQDNIAGVYNEQFF
NA	TRBV7-8	NA	TRBJ1-5	TGTGCCAGCAGTCGGACAGCAAATCAGCCCCAGCATTTT	CASSRTANQPQHF
once	TRBV19	NA	TRBJ1-2	TGTGCCAGTAGTATCGCAGGGGACTATGGCTACACCTTC	CASSIAGDYGYTF
NA	TRBV19	NA	TRBJ1-1	TGTGCCAGTAAGAGGCGGAGCTCTATGAACACTGAAGCTTTCTTT	CASKRRSSMNTEAFF
NA	TRBV2	NA	TRBJ1-5	TGTGCCAGCAGTGACTTGGGAGGGGGAAGTCAGCCCCAGCATTTT	CASSDLGGGSQPQHF
NA	TRBV28	NA	TRBJ2-1	TGTGCCAGCTCAGGGAACAATGAGCAGTTCTTC	CASSGNNEQFF
NA	TRBV19	TRBD1	TRBJ1-3	TGTGCCAGTAGTGAAAGGACAGGACTCGGAAACACCATATATTTT	CASSERTGLGNTIYF
once	TRBV2	TRBD1	TRBJ1-1	TGTGCCAGCAGGGACAGGGTGGGCGTCACTGAAGCTTTCTTT	CASRDRVGVTEAFF
NA	TRBV29-1	NA	TRBJ1-2	TGCAGCGTTGAACTGGGGGCGCAGCGCTATGGCTACACCTTC	CSVELGAQRYGYTF
NA	TRBV5-1	NA	TRBJ1-6	TGCGCCAGCAGCTTGGTGGAGGGTTCGAGTAATTCACCCCTCCACTTT	CASSLVEGSSNSPLHF
NA	TRBV6-5	TRBD1	TRBJ1-2	TGTGCCAGCAGGGCAACCGGGACAGGGGTCGGCTACACCTTC	CASRATGTGVGYTF
NA	TRBV6-5	NA	TRBJ1-2	TGTGCCAGCAGTTACTCGTCCACGACAGTCTATGGCTACACCTTC	CASSYSSTTVYGYTF
few	TRBV10-1	NA	TRBJ2-1	TGCGCCAGCAGTACCTTCGGAGCGAGTGAGCAGTTCTTC	CASSTFGASEQFF
NA	TRBV11-2	NA	TRBJ2-5	TGTGCCAGCAGCCGACAGACCGACGAGACCCAGTACTTC	CASSRQTDETQYF
NA	TRBV7-2	NA	TRBJ2-1	TGTGCCAGCAGCCCCTACCGGGAGAGCTCCATGAGTGAGCAGTTCTTC	CASSPYRESSMSEQFF
NA	TRBV28	NA	TRBJ1-1	TGTGCCAGCAGCAGGTTGAACACTGAAGCTTTCTTT	CASSRLNTEAFF
NA	TRBV6-4	NA	TRBJ1-2	TGTGCCAGCAGGGCCCAGGAGGGTGATGGCTACACCTTC	CASRAQEGDGYTF
NA	TRBV5-4	TRBD2	TRBJ2-1	TGTGCCAGCAGCTTCGGGGGGCGGGGGGAGGTCAATGAGCAGTTCTTC	CASSFGGRGEVNEQFF
NA	TRBV7-2	NA	TRBJ1-2	TGTGCCAGCAGCTTCCCTGGGACTGTCTATGGCTACACCTTC	CASSFPGTVYGYTF
NA	TRBV4-1	TRBD2	TRBJ2-3	TGCGCCAGCAGCCAAGAGTGGCGGGGGGGTTCAGATACGCAGTATTTT	CASSQEWRGGSDTQYF
NA	TRBV15	TRBD1	TRBJ1-4	TGTGCCACCAGCCCGGGACAGGTCCTCTTACTCAATGAAAAACTGTTTTTT	CATSPGQVLLLNEKLFF
NA	TRBV7-2	NA	TRBJ1-2	TGTGCCAGCCCTCGGGGGTATGGCTACACCTTC	CASPRGYGYTF
NA	TRBV2	TRBD2	TRBJ2-3	TGTGCCAGCGGTTCGGAGCTAGCGGGAGTAGATACGCAGTATTTT	CASGSELAGVDTQYF
NA	TRBV2	NA	TRBJ2-1	TGTGCCATAATAGTACTACAGGGTGCCTACAATGAGCAGTTCTTC	CAIIVLQGAYNEQFF
NA	TRBV5-1	TRBD1	TRBJ2-3	TGCGCCAGCAGCTGGAGGGACAGGAGCCAGGCAGATACGCAGTATTTT	CASSWRDRSQADTQYF
NA	TRBV5-1	NA	TRBJ1-4	TGCGCCAGCAGACAGGCACCAACTAATGAAAAACTGTTTTTT	CASRQAPTNEKLFF
NA	TRBV7-2	TRBD1	TRBJ1-1	TGTGCCAGCAGCTTAGACAGGGGGCTCACTGAAGCTTTCTTT	CASSLDRGLTEAFF
NA	TRBV5-1	NA	TRBJ2-5	TGCGCCAGCAGCCCGGGGGTACAAGAGACCCAGTACTTC	CASSPGVQETQYF
NA	TRBV27	NA	TRBJ2-7	TGTGCCAGCAGTTTCACGGTGTCCTACGAGCAGTACTTC	CASSFTVSYEQYF
NA	TRBV7-9	TRBD2	TRBJ2-3	TGTGCCAGCAGCTTATCCCTATACCTAGCGGGGGGGCAAGATACGCAGTATTTT	CASSLSLYLAGGQDTQYF
NA	TRBV28	TRBD1	TRBJ2-1	TGTGCCAGCAGGTTATGGGGACAGGGCTACAATGAGCAGTTCTTC	CASRLWGQGYNEQFF
NA	TRBV5-4	TRBD2	TRBJ2-3	TGTGCCAGCAGCTGGACTAGCGGGGGGTGGGGCACAGATACGCAGTATTTT	CASSWTSGGWGTDTQYF
NA	TRBV5-1	TRBD1	TRBJ1-1	TGCGCCAGCAGCTTGGGGAGAACAGGGGCTGGCTTAACTGAAGCTTTCTTT	CASSLGRTGAGLTEAFF
NA	TRBV29-1	TRBD2	TRBJ2-2	TGCAGCGTTGGGGAAGCGGGGGGACGAACCGGGGAGCTGTTTTTT	CSVGEAGGRTGELFF
NA	TRBV6-6	NA	TRBJ2-3	TGTGCCAGCAGTGTCAGGGCAAGCACAGATACGCAGTATTTT	CASSVRASTDTQYF
NA	TRBV19	TRBD1	TRBJ1-2	TGTGCCAGTAGTCCAACCGGGACAGGGAACTATGGCTACACCTTC	CASSPTGTGNYGYTF